The source of this TCR beta chain is a study of T cells in tumors after PD-1 blockade. This clone was recorded a few times. Genomic DNA template from tumor biopsies or peripheral blood, roughly 616 ng to 6,500 ng input. Sequencing used immunoSEQ multiplex PCR; TCRdb keeps in-frame clones, though not all of them. The repertoire holds some 7,200 clones, with approximately 70% as singletons. This CDR3 region has 13 residues. V gave up 3 bases and J gave up 5 bases; unmatched junction bases: 2. Germline-derived CDR1 and CDR2 are GTSNPN and SVGIG (reference sequence). This TCR derives from a human donor with basal cell carcinoma. This sample comprised tumor tissue, obtained after anti-PD-1 treatment. The chain is built from TRBV30 and TRBJ2-2, with 8 bases fitting TRBD2. This CDR3 reads CAWSTSGTGELFF. The CDR3 nucleotides are TGTGCCTGGAGCACTAGCGGAACCGGGGAGCTGTTTTTT.